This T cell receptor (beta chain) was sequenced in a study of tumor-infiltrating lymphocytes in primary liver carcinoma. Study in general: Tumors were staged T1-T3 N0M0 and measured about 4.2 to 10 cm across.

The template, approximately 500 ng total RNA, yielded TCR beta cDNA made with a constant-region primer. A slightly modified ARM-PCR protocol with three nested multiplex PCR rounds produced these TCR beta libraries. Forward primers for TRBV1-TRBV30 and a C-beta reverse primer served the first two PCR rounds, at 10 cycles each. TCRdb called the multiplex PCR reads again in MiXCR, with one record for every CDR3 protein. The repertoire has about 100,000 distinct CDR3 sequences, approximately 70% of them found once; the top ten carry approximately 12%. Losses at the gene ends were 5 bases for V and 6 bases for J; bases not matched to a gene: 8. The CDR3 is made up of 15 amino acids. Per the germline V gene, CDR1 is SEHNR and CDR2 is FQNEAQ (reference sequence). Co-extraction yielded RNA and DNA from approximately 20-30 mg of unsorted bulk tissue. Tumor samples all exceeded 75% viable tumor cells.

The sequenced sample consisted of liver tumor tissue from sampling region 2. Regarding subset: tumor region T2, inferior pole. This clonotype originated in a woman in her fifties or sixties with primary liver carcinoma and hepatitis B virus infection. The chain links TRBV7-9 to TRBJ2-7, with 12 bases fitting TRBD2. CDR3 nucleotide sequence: TGTGCCAGCAGCCCCCCTAGCGGGAGGGTCCCCGAGCAGTACTTC. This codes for CASSPPSGRVPEQYF. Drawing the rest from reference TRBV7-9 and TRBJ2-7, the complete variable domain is DTGVSQNPRHKITKRGQNVTFRCDPISEHNRLYWYRQTLGQGPEFLTYFQNEAQLEKSRLLSDRFSAERPKGSFSTLEIQRTEQGDSAMYLCASSPPSGRVPEQYFGPGTRLTVT.